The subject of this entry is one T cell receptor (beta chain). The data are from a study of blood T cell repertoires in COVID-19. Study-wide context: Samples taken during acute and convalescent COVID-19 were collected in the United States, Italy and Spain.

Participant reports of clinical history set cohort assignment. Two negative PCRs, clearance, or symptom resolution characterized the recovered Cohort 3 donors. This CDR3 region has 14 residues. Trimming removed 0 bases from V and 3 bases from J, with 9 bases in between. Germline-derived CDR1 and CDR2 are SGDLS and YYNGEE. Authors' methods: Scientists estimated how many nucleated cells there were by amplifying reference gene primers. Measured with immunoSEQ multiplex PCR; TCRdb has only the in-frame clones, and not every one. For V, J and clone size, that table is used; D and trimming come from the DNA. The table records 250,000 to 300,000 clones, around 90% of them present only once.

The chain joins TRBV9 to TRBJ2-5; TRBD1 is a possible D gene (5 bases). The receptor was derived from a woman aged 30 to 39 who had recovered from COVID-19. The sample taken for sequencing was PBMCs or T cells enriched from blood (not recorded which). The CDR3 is CASSVAGREETQYF. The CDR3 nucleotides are TGTGCCAGCAGCGTAGCCGGCAGGGAAGAGACCCAGTACTTC.